This TCR beta chain was observed in a study of OX40 agonist ivuxolimab in advanced cancers. Assay used: immunoSEQ multiplex PCR; TCRdb lists only in-frame clones, some missing. The sample comprises about 120,000 clones, just over 90% of which are singletons, and approximately 0.15% rests with the top ten. Germline lookup yields CDR1 MNHEY and CDR2 SVGAGI. V gave up 2 bases and J gave up 8 bases, with 16 bases separating them. The CDR3 length is 15 residues. The starting material was CD4+ or CD8+ T cells sorted from blood, obtained in a trial of the OX40 agonist ivuxolimab. The chain recombines TRBV6-5 with TRBJ2-1; D is unresolved. The receptor's source is an adult with an advanced solid tumor such as melanoma, head and neck, liver or kidney cancer. The CDR3 sequence is CASSYTKALRDEQFF. The CDR3 region has the DNA TGTGCCAGCAGTTACACCAAAGCGCTTAGAGATGAGCAGTTCTTC.